Listed below are T cell receptor beta chains from one sample, sequenced in a study of blood T cell repertoires in COVID-19. TCRdb keeps only in-frame clones here, not all; method: immunoSEQ multiplex PCR. The sample includes about 140,000 clones, over 70% of them seen just once. Sequencing used peripheral blood. Receptor source: a man between 65 and 85 years old who had recovered from COVID-19. Each CDR3 is given with its conserved first and last residue. A D gene is named only where the DNA matches it firmly. Rows may omit the clone size; those that give it use once, few, many or a size class.

-,-,TRBV25-1,TRBJ2-5,TGTGCCAGCAGTGAATCTGGTAGCTTGCAGACCCAGTACTTC,CASSESGSLQTQYF
-,-,TRBV15,TRBJ1-1,TGTGCCACCACCCCCTCGGTGAACACTGAAGCTTTCTTT,CATTPSVNTEAFF
-,-,TRBV2,TRBJ1-1,TGTGCCAGCAGTTTCACTGAACTGAACACTGAAGCTTTCTTT,CASSFTELNTEAFF
once,TRBD2,TRBV27,TRBJ2-7,TGTGCCAGCAGGATGGGACTAGCGGGAGCCGAGCAGTACTTC,CASRMGLAGAEQYF
-,-,TRBV5-1,TRBJ2-2,TGCGCCAGCAGATCTGAAGGGGTCGGGGAGCTGTTTTTT,CASRSEGVGELFF
-,TRBD2,TRBV25-1,TRBJ2-2,TGTGCCAGCAGTGGGCCGACTAGCGGATACACCGGGGAGCTGTTTTTT,CASSGPTSGYTGELFF
-,-,TRBV9,TRBJ1-5,TGTGCCAGCAGCAGCTCAGGGAATAGCAATCAGCCCCAGCATTTT,CASSSSGNSNQPQHF
-,TRBD2,TRBV6-5,TRBJ2-3,TGTGCCAGCAGCCGGGAGGGCCGGGCAGATACGCAGTATTTT,CASSREGRADTQYF
-,-,TRBV9,TRBJ1-2,TGTGCCAGCAGCGTAGCAGTACAAACTAACTATGGCTACACCTTC,CASSVAVQTNYGYTF
-,TRBD1,TRBV7-9,TRBJ1-6,TGTGCCAGCAGCTTTGGGACAGGCTTAAATTCACCCCTCCACTTT,CASSFGTGLNSPLHF
-,-,TRBV6-5,TRBJ1-1,TGTGCCAGCCTTACTATCACAGGGAGAACTGAAGCTTTCTTT,CASLTITGRTEAFF
-,-,TRBV20-1,TRBJ2-1,TGCAGTGCTAGTCAGGGCCAGGGGAGCAATGAGCAGTTCTTC,CSASQGQGSNEQFF
once,TRBD1,TRBV15,TRBJ1-4,TGTGCCACCAGCAGAACGGGACAGGAGAATGAAAAACTGTTTTTT,CATSRTGQENEKLFF
-,-,TRBV10-3,TRBJ2-7,TGTGCCATCAATAACAGTGACGAGCAGTACTTC,CAINNSDEQYF
-,-,TRBV12-5,TRBJ1-1,TGTGCTAGTGGTTCGGGGTGGGGAGCTTTCTTT,CASGSGWGAFF
-,TRBD1,TRBV5-1,TRBJ1-6,TGCGCCAGCAGCTTGGGGGACAGGGTGCGCAATTCACCCCTCCACTTT,CASSLGDRVRNSPLHF
-,-,TRBV4-2,TRBJ2-7,TGTGCCAGCAGCCAAGCCCCGGGACTCAGCTACGAGCAGTACTTC,CASSQAPGLSYEQYF